This T cell receptor beta chain was captured by sequencing in a study of blood T cell repertoires in COVID-19. Overall study: Sample material is recorded as cDNA or gDNA derived from T cells, B-cell-depleted T cells, or PBMCs.

Profiling relied on immunoSEQ multiplex PCR, and the TCRdb table lists in-frame clones only, not all of them. The top ten clones hold approximately 6% of a sample with 61,000 or so clones, roughly 84% of them seen once. Germline V gives CDR1 SGHAT, CDR2 FQNNGV. The CDR3 length is 12 residues. The V gene lost 5 bases and the J gene lost 2 bases, with 6 bases spanning the gap. The clonotype originates from a woman in her seventies with acute or convalescent COVID-19. The chain links TRBV11-2 to TRBJ1-2, with D tentatively TRBD1 (5 bases). The specimen was peripheral blood. This CDR3 is CASSRTNYGYTF. CDR3 DNA: TGTGCCAGCAGCCGGACAAACTATGGCTACACCTTC.